These T cell receptor beta chains were read from a single sample in a study of cytomegalovirus exposure and HLA in healthy donors. TCRdb's table, derived via immunoSEQ multiplex PCR, lists solely in-frame clones and lacks some. The repertoire has some 140,000 clones, 70% to 90% of them found once; the top ten carry around 1.4%. Sequenced: PBMCs. These receptors all come from a woman aged 25 to 39 in good health and CMV-seronegative. CDR3s leave out the opening cysteine and the closing phenylalanine or tryptophan.

12	TRBJ2-7	TRBV6-1	ASSPMTGGYEQY
14	TRBJ2-2	TRBV9	ASSASGTRNTGELF
11	TRBJ2-6	TRBV12-5	ASGYSGANVLT
9	TRBJ2-3	TRBV30	AWISGATQY
13	TRBJ1-2	TRBV7-2	ASSLDQRENYGYT
16	TRBJ2-3	TRBV27	ASRRGPGSGASTDTQY
12	TRBJ1-1	TRBV27	ASSYGGAITEAF
11	TRBJ2-5	TRBV7-3	ASSFGARETQY
10	TRBJ2-7	TRBV28	ASIGQAYEQY
10	TRBJ2-7	TRBV7-2	ASSNTGGEQY
12	TRBJ2-1	TRBV2	ASSDAGGRKEQF
9	TRBJ1-1	TRBV21-1	ASSKRGGAF
11	TRBJ1-5	TRBV15	ATGRMGNQPQH
15	TRBJ2-6	TRBV5-1	ASSLEVGGSGANVLT
14	TRBJ1-3	TRBV4-2	ASSQDTVAYGNTIY
13	TRBJ2-5	TRBV18	ASSPPLSIQETQY
12	TRBJ2-7	TRBV5-6	ASSYRGGHIRQY
12	TRBJ2-5	TRBV5-1	ASSAGGHGETQY
13	TRBJ2-1	TRBV6-5	ASSSSGTLGDEQF
11	TRBJ1-2	TRBV5-1	ASSPGGGYGYT
14	TRBJ2-3	TRBV5-1	ASSPGDSTSTDTQY
12	TRBJ1-6	TRBV27	ASSLWDNNSPLH
13	TRBJ2-7	TRBV6-4	ASSLTSGGTYEQY
12	TRBJ1-5	TRBV2	ASSVAGGRQPQH
12	TRBJ1-5	TRBV6-5	ASRRAHSNQPQH
13	TRBJ2-1	TRBV6-4	ASGLGDSSYNEQF
12	TRBJ1-6	TRBV21-1	ASSPGVSNSPLH
14	TRBJ2-3	TRBV4-1	ASSLELLGGTDTQY
12	TRBJ2-1	TRBV9	ASSVGAGTQEQF
13	TRBJ2-3	TRBV18	ASSPYGGPSDTQY
12	TRBJ1-5	TRBV6-6	ASSSTRTVQPQH
14	TRBJ1-1	TRBV5-1	ASSPPTVQGTTEAF
13	TRBJ1-2	TRBV11-2	ASSLGIGQNYGYT
13	TRBJ2-1	TRBV4-3	ASSQEFQYPNEQF
13	TRBJ1-6	TRBV4-2	ASSPEGQYNSPLH
13	TRBJ1-2	TRBV28	ASSLLETGPRGYT
13	TRBJ1-5	TRBV14	ASSQGDRGRQPQH
12	TRBJ1-2	TRBV7-9	ASSLDYTAYGYT
13	TRBJ2-2	TRBV6-5	ASSLTGTETGELF
12	TRBJ2-1	TRBV7-3	ASSLTSSYNEQF
13	TRBJ2-7	TRBV10-2	ASSESVGYYYEQY
13	TRBJ2-7	TRBV6-5	ASSYEALIFYEQY
14	TRBJ1-1	TRBV5-5	ASSIGTGGARTEAF
13	TRBJ1-2	TRBV19	ASSIDYFSGYGYT
12	TRBJ1-3	TRBV2	ASTRGGRGNTIY
13	TRBJ2-2	TRBV5-8	ASSFGTDDTGELF
12	TRBJ1-1	TRBV11-2	ASSLRNLNTEAF
13	TRBJ2-1	TRBV2	ASRRTGVYYNEQF
12	TRBJ1-2	TRBV27	ASSTWDRVDGYT
12	TRBJ1-4	TRBV5-6	ASRQQGPNEKLF
14	TRBJ2-3	TRBV5-1	ASSLTGTGDTDTQY
11	TRBJ1-5	TRBV18	ASSPDRGGPQH
13	TRBJ2-7	TRBV7-2	ASSPRGQGEYEQY
12	TRBJ1-6	TRBV6-5	ASKPDRDYSPLH
12	TRBJ2-3	TRBV19	ASSTGRGTDTQY
11	TRBJ2-3	TRBV5-6	ASSLPYTDTQY
14	TRBJ1-6	TRBV2	ASSNQASSYNSPLH
13	TRBJ1-6	TRBV6-5	ASRINQRANSPLH
13	TRBJ1-6	TRBV27	ASSLMGQGNSPLH